What follows are 8 T cell receptor beta chains derived from one specimen sequenced in a study of blood T cell repertoires in COVID-19. This table comes from immunoSEQ multiplex PCR, and its TCRdb copy is limited to in-frame clones, with some not included. The sample includes some 240,000 clones, roughly 89% of them seen just once. Sample: peripheral blood. Receptors originate from an older woman with COVID-19, enrolled during active disease.

This clone came up a few times. This chain joins TRBV6-2 or TRBV6-3 and TRBJ2-3; D unclear. From germline, CDR1 is MNHEY and CDR2 SVGEGT. The CDR3 loop spans 11 amino acids. Trimming cost V 5 bases and J 5 bases, with 5 bases left between them. CDR3 region: CASSPLDTQYF. The CDR3, as DNA: TGTGCCAGCAGTCCCCTAGATACGCAGTATTTT.

V is TRBV5-8 and J is TRBJ2-7; 10 bases are shared with TRBD1. With V trimmed by 5 bases and J by 4 bases, 9 bases remained unmatched. Per germline, CDR1 SGHTS and CDR2 YDEGEE. CDR3 length equals 15 residues. The CDR3 nucleotides are TGTGCCAGCAGGGGGGGACAGGGGATGCCGTACGAGCAGTACTTC. Translated: CASRGGQGMPYEQYF.

CDR3 sequence: CAISSEEGSPTDTEAFF. In nucleotides, the CDR3 is TGTGCCATCAGTTCAGAGGAGGGTAGCCCCACGGACACTGAAGCTTTCTTT. The chain couples TRBV10-3 to TRBJ1-1; D uncertain. Trimming took 5 bases from V and 3 from J, leaving 22 bases between them. The CDR3 spans 17 residues. From germline, CDR1 is ENHRY and CDR2 SYGVKD.

This rearrangement joins TRBV9 to TRBJ2-2, with D unclear. The CDR3 has 17 amino acids. Trimming stripped 0 bases from V and 2 bases from J, with 14 bases between. Germline V gives CDR1 SGDLS, CDR2 YYNGEE. In DNA form, the CDR3 reads TGTGCCAGCAGCGTAGTGGCCAAGTCCTCTAACACCGGGGAGCTGTTTTTT. Translation: CASSVVAKSSNTGELFF.

This chain connects TRBV2 to TRBJ1-4; 11 bases agree with TRBD1. V lost 5 bases to trimming and J lost 7 bases; unmatched junction nucleotides: 6. Germline lookup yields CDR1 SNHLY and CDR2 FYNNEI. This CDR3 is 15 amino acids long. CDR3 DNA sequence: TGTGCCAGCAGTAGGGACAGGGGGAGAGGTGAAAAACTGTTTTTT. The encoded protein is CASSRDRGRGEKLFF. Drawing the rest from reference TRBV2 and TRBJ1-4, the complete variable domain is EPEVTQTPSHQVTQMGQEVILRCVPISNHLYFYWYRQILGQKVEFLVSFYNNEISEKSEIFDDQFSVERPDGSNFTLKIRSTKLEDSAMYFCASSRDRGRGEKLFFGSGTQLSVL.

V and J are TRBV6-6 and TRBJ1-2, with 9 bases lining up with TRBD1. The CDR3 extends over 16 amino acids. Germline trimming cut 0 bases from V and 3 bases from J; bases unmatched to any gene: 5. CDR1 and CDR2 (germline): MNHNY, SVGAGI (reference sequence). CDR3 loop: CASSYSPQGADYGYTF. The DNA of the CDR3 is TGTGCCAGCAGTTACTCTCCACAGGGGGCAGACTATGGCTACACCTTC.

The rearrangement joins TRBV9 to TRBJ1-5, with D unresolved. The CDR3 runs 15 residues. Trimming removed 0 bases from V and 4 bases from J, with 11 bases in between. The V gene's germline CDR1 is SGDLS and CDR2 YYNGEE. The chain's CDR3 is CASSVGGERNQPQHF. CDR3 bases: TGTGCCAGCAGCGTAGGTGGGGAGAGAAATCAGCCCCAGCATTTT.

This sequence joins TRBV7-3 and TRBJ1-2, with 8 positions matching TRBD1. Trimming at V came to 5 bases and at J to 7 bases, leaving 6 bases not matched to a gene. The CDR3 is 13 amino acids. CDR1 SGHTA and CDR2 FQGTGA come from the germline V gene. The CDR3 here is CASSPSGGGGYTF. The CDR3 nucleotides read TGTGCCAGCAGCCCCTCAGGGGGCGGTGGCTACACCTTC.